This T cell receptor beta chain was recovered during a study of CD8+ T cells in alopecia areata (dated by TCRdb to between 2018 and 2020). Regarding the study in general: Treated patients were enrolled in an open-label pilot trial of oral tofacitinib, 5 to 10 mg twice daily, for moderate-to-severe alopecia areata. Patients received tofacitinib for 6 to 18 months and were then followed off drug for 6 months to check for delayed response and recurrence. Disease severity in treated patients was measured with the SALT score, which quantifies the percentage of affected scalp surface area. In both human patients and the C3H/HeJ mouse model, the study applied high-throughput TCRbeta sequencing to look at T cell clonal expansion in alopecia areata. Scalp tissue and sorted CD4+ and CD8+ peripheral blood T cells from patchy and totalis/universalis alopecia areata patients and from healthy controls were covered by human TCRbeta sequencing. Biopsies were taken from tofacitinib-treated patients at baseline and at 4 and 24 weeks of treatment, and a later scalp biopsy was taken in several of the tofacitinib-treated patients. Scalp clonality was compared among normal scalp (n=4), patchy alopecia areata scalp (n=8), and alopecia totalis/universalis scalp (n=8). RNA came from the PAXgene miRNA kit for fixed scalp, the miRNeasy kit for PBMCs, and the RNeasy kit for mouse skin. immunoSEQ multiplex PCR using 35 Vbeta forward primers and 13 Jbeta reverse primers was used to amplify TCRbeta CDR3 regions.

As concerns this clone: This clone's antigen is unknown. The record has no base qualities; no much larger clone is one base away.

The treatment or condition label, as the study defines it: oral pan-JAK inhibitor, 5-10 mg twice daily. Peripheral blood and lesional scalp punch biopsies were obtained from patients with alopecia areata. PBMCs were separated by density centrifugation and stained for CD3, CD4 and CD8, after which CD4+ and CD8+ T cells were sorted on a FACSAria. Trimming takes 3 bases from V and 0 bases from J, and the germline ends sit 5 bases apart. The CDR3 numbers 14 residues from cysteine through phenylalanine. Just CDR3 DNA is preserved here, 42 bases in frame from base 1. According to the germline V gene, CDR1 reads ENHRY and CDR2 reads SYGVKD. Results and caveats for the whole study, not just this receptor: Many expanded lesional clones persisted in scalp and blood during tofacitinib treatment, which may partly explain relapse after stopping treatment. Unlike mouse skin, where gammadelta T cells dominate, normal human skin contains resident alphabeta T cells that get sequenced too, which complicates analysis of the scalp TCR repertoire. Compared with normal scalp, lesional scalp had higher clonality and more expanded CD8+ clones, particularly in alopecia totalis/universalis, a pattern that suggests antigenic drive. Scalp clonality and the number of expanded CD8+ clones among the top 100 scalp clones were significantly decreased by tofacitinib. TCR sequences shared between patients were less clear than in mice, possibly partly because of HLA diversity in the patient population. Because the treated cohort was small and had only one nonresponder, larger studies are needed to examine links between baseline CD8+ expansion and response.

Libraries were made using the immunoSEQ multiplex PCR assay. To provide template for TCR sequencing, every sample had RNA extracted and reverse transcribed into cDNA. SuperScript III was used to make first-strand cDNA, primed with a 2:1 mix of oligo-dT and random hexamers. A synthetic immune receptor repertoire was used to measure amplification bias, and any remaining bias was corrected computationally. Concerning the study's data processing: Raw reads were preprocessed for error removal, and CDR3 was defined according to IMGT conventions as running from the conserved cysteine to phenylalanine. Clonality was computed as 1 minus the Shannon entropy, with the entropy normalized by log2 of the number of productive unique TCRs. CD4 or CD8 identity of scalp clones was inferred by cross-referencing scalp TCRbeta sequences with sorted blood CD4 and CD8 repertoires. This immuneACCESS table, as held by TCRdb, lists in-frame sequences with V and J called but not all clones. Of the missing ones, under half trace to an unresolved V gene in checked studies; the others have no known cause. That table gives V, J and clone size, and the DNA gave D and trimming. The sample has some 210,000 clones on record, 66% of them singletons. Together, the top ten hold 0.95% to 1.5% of the sample.

This TCR was sampled from a human donor with alopecia areata. The V and J genes are TRBV10-3 and TRBJ1-4; the D gene remains uncertain. This specimen was CD4+ T cells sorted from blood, taken at approximately week 42, from a patient treated with tofacitinib. The CDR3 protein sequence reads: CAISDSSTNEKLFF. The nucleotides are TGTGCCATCAGTGATTCCTCAACTAATGAAAAACTGTTTTTT.